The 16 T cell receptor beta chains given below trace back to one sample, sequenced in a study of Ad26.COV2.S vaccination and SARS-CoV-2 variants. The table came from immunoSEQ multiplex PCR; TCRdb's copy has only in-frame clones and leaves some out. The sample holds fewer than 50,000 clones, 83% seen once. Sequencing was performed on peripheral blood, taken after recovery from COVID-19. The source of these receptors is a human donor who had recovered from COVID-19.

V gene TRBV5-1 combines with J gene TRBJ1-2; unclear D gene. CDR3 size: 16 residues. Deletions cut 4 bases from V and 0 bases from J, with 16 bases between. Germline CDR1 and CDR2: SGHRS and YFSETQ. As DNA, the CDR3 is TGCGCCAGCAGCACCGCCGACCTGTCCCCTAACTATGGCTACACCTTC. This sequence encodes CASSTADLSPNYGYTF.

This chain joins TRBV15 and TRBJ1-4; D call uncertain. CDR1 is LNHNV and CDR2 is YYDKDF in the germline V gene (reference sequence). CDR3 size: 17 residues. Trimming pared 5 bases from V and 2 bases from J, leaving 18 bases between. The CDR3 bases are TGTGCCACCAGCCGGCCGGGTGTCCGGCCGACTAATGAAAAACTGTTTTTT. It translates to CATSRPGVRPTNEKLFF.

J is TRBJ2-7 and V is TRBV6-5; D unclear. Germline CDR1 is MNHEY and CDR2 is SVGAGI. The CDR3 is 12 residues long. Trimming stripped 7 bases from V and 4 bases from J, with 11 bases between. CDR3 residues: CASTVPKYEQYV. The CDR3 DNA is TGTGCCAGCACCGTGCCGAAGTACGAGCAGTACGTC.

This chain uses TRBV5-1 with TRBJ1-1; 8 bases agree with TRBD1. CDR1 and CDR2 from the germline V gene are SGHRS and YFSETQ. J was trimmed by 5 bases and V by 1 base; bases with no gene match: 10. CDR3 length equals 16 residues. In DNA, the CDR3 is TGCGCCAGCAGCTTGCAGGCTGCAGGGGGCGGGACTGAAGCTTTCTTT. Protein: CASSLQAAGGGTEAFF.

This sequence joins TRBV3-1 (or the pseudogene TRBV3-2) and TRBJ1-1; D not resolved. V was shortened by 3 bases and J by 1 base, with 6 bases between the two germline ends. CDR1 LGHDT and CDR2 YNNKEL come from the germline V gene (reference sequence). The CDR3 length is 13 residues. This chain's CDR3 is CASSHAGNTEAFF. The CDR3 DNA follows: TGTGCCAGCAGCCATGCAGGGAACACTGAAGCTTTCTTT.

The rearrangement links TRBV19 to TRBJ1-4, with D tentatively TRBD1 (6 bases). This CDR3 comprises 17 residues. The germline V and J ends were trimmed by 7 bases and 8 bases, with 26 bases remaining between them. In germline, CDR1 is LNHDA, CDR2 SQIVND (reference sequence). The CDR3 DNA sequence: TGTGCCAGTAATGTGCGGGCCGCCGGGACAAGGAACGAAAAACTGTTTTTT. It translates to CASNVRAAGTRNEKLFF.

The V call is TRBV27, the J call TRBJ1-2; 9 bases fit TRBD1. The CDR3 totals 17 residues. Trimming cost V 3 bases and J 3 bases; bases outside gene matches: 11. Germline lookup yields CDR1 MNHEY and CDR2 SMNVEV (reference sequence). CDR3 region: CASSFRAGTGLYYGYTF. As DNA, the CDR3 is TGTGCCAGCAGTTTCCGAGCCGGGACAGGGCTATACTATGGCTACACCTTC.

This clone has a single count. The CDR3 reads CASLATSTDTQYF. CDR3 nucleotide sequence: TGTGCCAGCCTTGCGACTTCCACAGATACGCAGTATTTT. The chain employs TRBV2 and TRBJ2-3; no clear D gene. V was pared by 8 bases and J by 2 bases, with 11 bases between. Germline assignment: CDR1 SNHLY and CDR2 FYNNEI. CDR3 length: 13 residues.

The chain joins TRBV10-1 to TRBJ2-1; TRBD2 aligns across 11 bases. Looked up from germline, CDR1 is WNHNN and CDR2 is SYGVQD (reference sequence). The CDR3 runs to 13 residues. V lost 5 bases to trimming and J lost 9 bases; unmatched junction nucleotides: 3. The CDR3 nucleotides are TGCGCCAGCAGTATAGGACTAGCGGGTGAGCAGTTCTTC. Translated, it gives CASSIGLAGEQFF.

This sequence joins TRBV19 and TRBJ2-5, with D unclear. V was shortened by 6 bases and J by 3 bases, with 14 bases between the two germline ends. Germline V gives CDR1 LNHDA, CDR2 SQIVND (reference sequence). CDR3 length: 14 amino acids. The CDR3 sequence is CASSQRLAEETQYF. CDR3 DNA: TGTGCCAGTAGCCAAAGATTGGCTGAAGAGACCCAGTACTTC.

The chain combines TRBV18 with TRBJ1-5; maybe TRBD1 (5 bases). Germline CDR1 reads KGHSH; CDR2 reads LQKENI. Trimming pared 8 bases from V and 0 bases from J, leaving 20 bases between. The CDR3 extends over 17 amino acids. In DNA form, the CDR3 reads TGTGCCAGCCAAGGGGTCCAACAGGTCCGTAGCAATCAGCCCCAGCATTTT. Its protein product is CASQGVQQVRSNQPQHF.

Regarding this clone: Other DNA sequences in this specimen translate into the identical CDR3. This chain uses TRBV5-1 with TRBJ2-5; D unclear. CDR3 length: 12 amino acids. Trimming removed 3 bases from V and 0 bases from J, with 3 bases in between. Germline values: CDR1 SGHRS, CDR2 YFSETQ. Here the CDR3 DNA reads TGCGCCAGCAGCTCGAACCAAGAGACCCAGTACTTC. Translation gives CASSSNQETQYF. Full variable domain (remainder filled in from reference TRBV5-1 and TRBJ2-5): KAGVTQTPRYLIKTRGQQVTLSCSPISGHRSVSWYQQTPGQGLQFLFEYFSETQRNKGNFPGRFSGRQFSNSRSEMNVSTLELGDSALYLCASSSNQETQYFGPGTRLLVL.

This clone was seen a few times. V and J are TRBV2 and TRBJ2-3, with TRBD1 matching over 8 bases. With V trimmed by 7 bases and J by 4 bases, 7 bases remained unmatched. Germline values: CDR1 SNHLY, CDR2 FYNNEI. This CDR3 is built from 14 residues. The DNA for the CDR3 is TGTGCCAGCACCCTGCAGGGGGCGGCAGATACGCAGTATTTT. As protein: CASTLQGAADTQYF.

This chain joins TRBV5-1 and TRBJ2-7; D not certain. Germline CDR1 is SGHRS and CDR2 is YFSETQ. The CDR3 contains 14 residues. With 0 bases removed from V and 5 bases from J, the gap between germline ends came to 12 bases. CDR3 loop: CASSLETPSDEQYV. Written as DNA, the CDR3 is TGCGCCAGCAGCTTGGAAACACCTTCGGACGAGCAGTACGTC.

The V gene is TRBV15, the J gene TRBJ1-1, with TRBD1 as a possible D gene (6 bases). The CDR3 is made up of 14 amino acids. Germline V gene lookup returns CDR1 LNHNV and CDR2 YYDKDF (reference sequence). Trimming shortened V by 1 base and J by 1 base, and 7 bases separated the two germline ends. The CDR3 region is CATSRADRNTEAFF. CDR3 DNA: TGTGCCACCAGCAGAGCGGACAGGAACACTGAAGCTTTCTTT.

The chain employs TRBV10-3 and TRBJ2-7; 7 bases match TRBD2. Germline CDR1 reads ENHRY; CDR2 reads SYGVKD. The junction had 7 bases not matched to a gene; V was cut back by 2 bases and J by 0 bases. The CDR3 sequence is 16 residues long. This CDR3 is CAISEPRAGVSYEQYF. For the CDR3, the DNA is TGTGCCATCAGTGAGCCCAGGGCGGGGGTCTCCTACGAGCAGTACTTC.